What follows is one T cell receptor (beta chain) and its context. Its specificity is unknown. This sample stems from a study of blood T cells in healthy people across ages. Study-wide results and limits: Diversity estimates drawn from one million T cells were deemed underestimates. Across the age range, TCR beta diversity per million T cells fell in a roughly linear way. Fewer expanded clones and more diversity marked long-lived versus aged donors.

The use of a sample-barcoded 5' primer and a J-beta primer mix characterized a second PCR of about 7 to 12 cycles. TCRdb independently ran MiXCR on the 5' RACE reads; one entry per CDR3 protein. The sample gives some 900,000 distinct CDR3 sequences, about 48% of which show up once; under 15% is in the top ten. The sample, approximately 10 milliliters of peripheral blood, was drawn from each donor. Specimen: blood. This receptor was identified in a man aged 30 to 39 in good health.

The CDR3 DNA follows: TGTGCCAGCAGCCAAAGGACCATCCCCTACAATGAGCAGTTCTTC. Translated: CASSQRTIPYNEQFF. The rearrangement joins TRBV14 to TRBJ2-1; no clear D gene. Germline CDR1 reads SGHDN; CDR2 reads FVKESK. The CDR3 is 15 residues long. V was pared by 2 bases and J by 2 bases, with 10 bases between.